These 18 T cell receptor beta chains were sequenced from one sample in a study of control samples from healthy donors and cancer patients. Method: immunoSEQ multiplex PCR; TCRdb's copy keeps in-frame clones and lacks some. The data hold 150,000 or so clones, with about 93% observed a single time. Sequenced: blood. The source of these receptors is a man between 45 and 60 years old in good health.

This clone was counted once. The chain couples TRBV9 to TRBJ2-1; TRBD1 or TRBD2 may be the D gene (6 bases each). Germline assignment: CDR1 SGDLS and CDR2 YYNGEE. V shed 4 bases and J shed 4 bases, with 18 bases lying between them. CDR3 length equals 16 residues. The CDR3 DNA is TGTGCCAGCAGCCCAGAGGGGGGAGCCTTATACAATGAGCAGTTCTTC. Its protein is CASSPEGGALYNEQFF.

V usage is TRBV6-5 and J usage is TRBJ1-6; D unclear. The CDR3 is 16 amino acids. Germline CDR1 reads MNHEY; CDR2 reads SVGAGI. V lost 0 bases and J 7 bases, leaving 13 bases between the germline ends. The DNA for the CDR3 is TGTGCCAGCAGTTACTCGGCGCGGAGGACCAATTCACCCCTCCACTTT. This sequence encodes CASSYSARRTNSPLHF.

This chain joins TRBV10-3 and TRBJ2-7; D not certain. Per germline, CDR1 ENHRY and CDR2 SYGVKD. V lost 0 bases to trimming and J lost 6 bases, with 9 bases between them. The CDR3 contains 13 residues. Here the CDR3 DNA reads TGTGCCATCAGTGAGTCGAGAACACCCGAGCAGTACTTC. This encodes CAISESRTPEQYF.

V usage is TRBV7-9 and J usage is TRBJ1-2; TRBD1 is a possible D gene (5 bases). From germline, CDR1 is SEHNR and CDR2 FQNEAQ (reference sequence). The CDR3 totals 13 residues. V dropped 5 bases and J dropped 4 bases, with 11 bases sitting between them. CDR3 nucleotides: TGTGCCAGCAGCCCAGCGGGGGTCTATGGCTACACCTTC. Translating gives CASSPAGVYGYTF.

The chain employs TRBV27 and TRBJ2-3; TRBD2 matches at 12 bases. V was clipped by 5 bases and J by 1 base; unmatched bases: 4. CDR1 and CDR2 (germline): MNHEY, SMNVEV (reference sequence). CDR3 length: 16 amino acids. The DNA for the CDR3 is TGTGCCAGCAGTCAAGGACTAGCGGGGCGCACAGATACGCAGTATTTT. Protein: CASSQGLAGRTDTQYF.

V usage is TRBV30 and J usage is TRBJ1-6; 7 nucleotides align to TRBD1. Germline lookup yields CDR1 GTSNPN and CDR2 SVGIG (reference sequence). V trimming: 2 bases; J trimming: 7 bases; junction bases outside the gene matches: 5. The length of the CDR3 is 14 residues. CDR3 sequence (DNA): TGTGCCTGGAGTAAACAGGGGACCAATTCACCCCTCCACTTT. Translating it yields CAWSKQGTNSPLHF. The full variable domain, completed using reference TRBV30 and TRBJ1-6, is SQTIHQWPATLVQPVGSPLSLECTVEGTSNPNLYWYRQAAGRGLQLLFYSVGIGQISSEVPQNLSASRPQDRQFILSSKKLLLSDSGFYLCAWSKQGTNSPLHFGNGTRLTVT.

This chain links TRBV12-5 with TRBJ2-1, with TRBD2 matching over 10 bases. The CDR3 has 15 amino acids. CDR1 is LGHNT, CDR2 FRNRAP, per germline. J lost 5 bases, V lost 3 bases, and 4 bases had no gene match. CDR3 loop: CASGLLAGLNNEQFF. The DNA for the CDR3 is TGTGCTAGTGGTTTACTAGCGGGGCTGAACAATGAGCAGTTCTTC.

The J gene is TRBJ2-1, the V gene TRBV27, with 9 bases that match TRBD2. Per germline, CDR1 MNHEY and CDR2 SMNVEV (reference sequence). V lost 3 bases, J lost 10 bases, and 10 bases stayed unmatched. This CDR3 has 15 amino acids. Here the CDR3 reads CASSLRGRAPLEQFF. CDR3 bases: TGTGCCAGCAGTTTGCGCGGGAGGGCCCCCCTAGAGCAGTTCTTC.

The rearrangement links TRBV9 to TRBJ1-5, with D tentatively TRBD1 (6 bases). CDR3 length: 14 residues. Germline values: CDR1 SGDLS, CDR2 YYNGEE. The V end lost 0 bases, the J end lost 10 bases, and 14 bases lay between the germline ends. CDR3 loop: CASSVGNRESPQHF. CDR3 DNA: TGTGCCAGCAGCGTAGGAAACAGGGAGAGTCCCCAGCATTTT.

This chain links TRBV9 with TRBJ2-1; tentatively, D is TRBD2 (5 bases). Trimming took off 1 base at V and 2 bases at J, with 13 bases between the two ends. The CDR3 runs 16 residues. Germline assignment: CDR1 SGDLS and CDR2 YYNGEE. CDR3: CASSVSPGNTYNEQFF. CDR3 sequence (DNA): TGTGCCAGCAGCGTATCTCCGGGGAACACCTACAATGAGCAGTTCTTC.

The chain has TRBV27 and TRBJ2-7, with unresolved D. From germline, CDR1 is MNHEY and CDR2 SMNVEV (reference sequence). V was shortened by 5 bases and J by 12 bases, with 5 bases between the two germline ends. CDR3 length: 8 residues. The CDR3 sequence is CASSPVYF. DNA of the CDR3: TGTGCCAGCAGTCCGGTGTACTTC.

J is TRBJ2-2 and V is TRBV28; 8 bases are shared with TRBD2. This CDR3 region has 16 residues. J lost 7 bases, V lost 2 bases, and 9 bases had no gene match. CDR1 and CDR2 (germline): MDHEN, SYDVKM. As DNA, the CDR3 is TGTGCCAGCAGTTTAGGGGCGGGAGGAATTGTCGGGGAGCTGTTTTTT. Protein: CASSLGAGGIVGELFF.

The chain employs TRBV30 and TRBJ1-2; the match to TRBD1 covers 8 bases. The V segment lost 2 bases and the J segment 2 bases; nucleotides outside the gene matches: 4. Looked up from germline, CDR1 is GTSNPN and CDR2 is SVGIG (reference sequence). The CDR3 is 14 amino acids. CDR3 sequence: CAWSPGGGNYGYTF. In DNA, the CDR3 is TGTGCCTGGAGTCCAGGGGGCGGCAACTATGGCTACACCTTC. The whole variable domain, remainder taken from reference TRBV30 and TRBJ1-2, is SQTIHQWPATLVQPVGSPLSLECTVEGTSNPNLYWYRQAAGRGLQLLFYSVGIGQISSEVPQNLSASRPQDRQFILSSKKLLLSDSGFYLCAWSPGGGNYGYTFGSGTRLTVV.

The chain joins TRBV21-1 to TRBJ1-1. TRBV21-1 is given as a pseudogene. This CDR3 contains 16 residues. In nucleotides, the CDR3 is TGTGCCAGCCCTGTTTTTAGGGGACTCCGTCTTTTTAAAGCTTTCTTT. Its translation is CASPVFRGLRLFKAFF.

This clone is a singleton in its sample. This chain connects TRBV7-8 to TRBJ2-1; D perhaps matches TRBD2 (7 bases). Trimming removed 1 base at V and 9 bases at J, with 28 bases between. The CDR3 length is 19 residues. Looked up from germline, CDR1 is SGHVS and CDR2 is FQNEAQ. The CDR3 DNA reads as TGTGCCAGCAGCTTAGAATTAGGGGGGGACAACGGAGGGGAGGGTGAGCAGTTCTTC. It yields the protein CASSLELGGDNGGEGEQFF.

The chain combines TRBV28 with TRBJ2-7; 8 positions agree with TRBD1. The CDR3 is 16 residues long. Germline lookup yields CDR1 MDHEN and CDR2 SYDVKM. V dropped 8 bases and J dropped 4; count of bases not matched to a gene: 16. CDR3 DNA: TGTGCCAGCCGATCCCCGGGACAGGTGACCCCTTACGAGCAGTACTTC. This codes for CASRSPGQVTPYEQYF.

The chain is built from TRBV12-3 or TRBV12-4 and TRBJ1-2, with D uncertain. The V gene lost 0 bases and the J gene lost 8 bases, with 7 bases spanning the gap. CDR3 length: 12 amino acids. Here the CDR3 DNA reads TGTGCCAGCAGTTTAGCCTCGGGCGGCTACACCTTC. It specifies CASSLASGGYTF.

The chain links TRBV7-9 to TRBJ2-5, with D possibly TRBD2 on 5 matching bases. The CDR3 is 14 amino acids. CDR1 SEHNR and CDR2 FQNEAQ come from the germline V gene (reference sequence). Trimming shortened V by 5 bases and J by 3 bases, and 13 bases separated the two germline ends. This chain's CDR3 is CASSPVGAEETQYF. CDR3 sequence (DNA): TGTGCCAGCAGCCCCGTCGGAGCGGAAGAGACCCAGTACTTC.